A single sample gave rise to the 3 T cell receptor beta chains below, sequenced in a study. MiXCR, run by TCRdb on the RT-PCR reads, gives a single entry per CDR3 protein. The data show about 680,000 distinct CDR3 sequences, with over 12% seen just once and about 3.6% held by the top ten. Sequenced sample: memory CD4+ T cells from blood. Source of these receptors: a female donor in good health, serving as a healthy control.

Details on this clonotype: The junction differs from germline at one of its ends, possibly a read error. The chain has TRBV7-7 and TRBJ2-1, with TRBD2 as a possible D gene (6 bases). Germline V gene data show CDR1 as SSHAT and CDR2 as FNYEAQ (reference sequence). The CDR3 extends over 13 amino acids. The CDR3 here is CASSWGVGNEQFF. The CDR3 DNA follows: TGTGCTAGCAGCTGGGGGGTGGGCAATGAGCAGTTCTTC.

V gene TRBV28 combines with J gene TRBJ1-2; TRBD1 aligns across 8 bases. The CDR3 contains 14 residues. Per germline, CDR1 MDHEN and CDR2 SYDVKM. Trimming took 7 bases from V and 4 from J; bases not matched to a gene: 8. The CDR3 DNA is TGTGCCAGCATCCCAGGGGGCGCTGGCTATGGCTACACCTTC. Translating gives CASIPGGAGYGYTF.

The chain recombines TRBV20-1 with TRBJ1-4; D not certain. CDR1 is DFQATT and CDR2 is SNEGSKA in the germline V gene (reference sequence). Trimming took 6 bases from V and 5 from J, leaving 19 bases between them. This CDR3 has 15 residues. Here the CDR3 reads CSATTDLSQNEKLFF. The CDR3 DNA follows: TGCAGTGCCACGACGGATTTATCTCAAAATGAAAAACTGTTTTTT.